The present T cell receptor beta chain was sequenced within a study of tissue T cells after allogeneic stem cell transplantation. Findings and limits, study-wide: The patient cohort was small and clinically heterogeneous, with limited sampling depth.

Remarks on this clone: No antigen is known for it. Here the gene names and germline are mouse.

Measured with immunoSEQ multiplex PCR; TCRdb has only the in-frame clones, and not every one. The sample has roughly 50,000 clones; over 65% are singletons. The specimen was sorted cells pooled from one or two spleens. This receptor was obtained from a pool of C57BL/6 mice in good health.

The CDR3 loop is CASSRGTGSAETLYF. The CDR3 bases that were read are TGTGCCAGCAGCCGCGGGACTGGGAGTGCAGAAACGCTGTAT. The chain joins TRBV2 to TRBJ2-3; 9 bases align to TRBD2. The read falls 1 residue short of the CDR3 end, and the missing part is taken from the germline J gene. The CDR3 runs to 15 residues. V lost 4 bases to trimming and J lost 0 bases; unmatched junction nucleotides: 2. Germline V gene lookup returns CDR1 LGHNA and CDR2 YSYQKL.